Listed below are T cell receptor beta chains from one sample, sequenced in a study of blood T cell repertoires in COVID-19. This table comes from immunoSEQ multiplex PCR, and its TCRdb copy is limited to in-frame clones, with some not included. The data show roughly 40,000 clones, roughly 80% seen once. The sequenced sample was peripheral blood. The receptors originated from a human donor with acute or convalescent COVID-19. The donor label of this sample is uncertain. The CDR3 runs from the conserved cysteine through the conserved F or W. Some rows have no size entry. The others give once, few or many, or a class for an expanded clone.

V gene,J gene,clone size,CDR3 protein
TRBV16,TRBJ2-7,NA,CASSHRGTSSYEQYF
TRBV7-8,TRBJ1-1,NA,CASSPRQGRNTEAFF
TRBV15,TRBJ2-3,NA,CATSSGDRGPTDTQYF
TRBV24-1,TRBJ1-2,NA,CATSARGRTDYGYTF
TRBV19,TRBJ1-1,NA,CASSGTVTEAFF
TRBV30,TRBJ1-1,NA,CAWRLSPRAEAFF
TRBV7-2,TRBJ1-2,NA,CASSLDRTNYGYTF
TRBV28,TRBJ1-6,NA,CASSPQRDSYNSPLHF
TRBV7-2,TRBJ2-2,once,CASSPRGTSGPGELFF
TRBV2,TRBJ1-2,NA,CASSPVGYTF
TRBV6-1,TRBJ1-2,NA,CASSERGGGVGRRAYGYTF
TRBV9,TRBJ1-2,NA,CASSARQGWTNYGYTF
TRBV24-1,TRBJ1-5,NA,CATSDYRDSPNQPQHF
TRBV28,TRBJ1-2,NA,CASSAPAQGGGYTF
TRBV11-3,TRBJ2-1,NA,CASSLGQGPYNEQFF
TRBV11-2,TRBJ1-6,NA,CASSLGSGQGNSPLHF
TRBV5-1,TRBJ2-3,NA,CASSSLSTDTQYF
TRBV19,TRBJ2-5,NA,CASSMGGRWEETQYF
TRBV6-1,TRBJ2-1,NA,CASSEWQVPFF
TRBV23-1,TRBJ2-7,NA,CASSQSTSRHYEQYF
TRBV6-5,TRBJ1-6,NA,CASRKTGVRDSPLHF
TRBV30,TRBJ1-2,few,CAWSATGLSENGYTF
TRBV6-2/TRBV6-3,TRBJ2-6,NA,CASSLKGQGANGANVLTF
TRBV28,TRBJ2-2,NA,CASQSGGQNTGELFF
TRBV7-3,TRBJ2-1,NA,CATGMYNEQFF
TRBV3-1/TRBV3-2,TRBJ1-2,NA,CASSPGVPGFYGYTF
TRBV28,TRBJ1-2,NA,CASSQGGGGRYGYTF
TRBV28,TRBJ1-2,NA,CASASTGANYGYTF
TRBV4-1,TRBJ2-7,NA,CASSQDPGGARPEQYF
TRBV30,TRBJ2-4,NA,CAWSGSPADIQYF
TRBV30,TRBJ1-2,NA,CACQGARVIRGGYTF